This T cell receptor beta chain originates from a study of OX40 agonist ivuxolimab in advanced cancers. On the study more broadly: Subjects had a mean age of approximately 60 years, with a range of about 23 to 85; around 80% were male. Three partial responders included one hepatocellular carcinoma patient and two cutaneous melanoma patients. Prior therapy, whether anti-PD-1, anti-PD-L1 or anti-CTLA-4, was allowed, and more than 35% had some.

Germline V gene sequence: CDR1 SQVTM, CDR2 ANQGSEA. After removal of 7 bases from V and 0 bases from J, the junction contained 8 bases not matched to a gene. The CDR3 length is 15 residues. This table comes from immunoSEQ multiplex PCR, and its TCRdb copy is limited to in-frame clones, with some not included. The sample holds about 75,000 clones, about 90% seen once. The V gene is TRBV29-1, the J gene TRBJ1-3, with 8 positions matching TRBD1. The source material was CD4+ or CD8+ T cells sorted from blood, sampled in a trial of the OX40 agonist ivuxolimab. This TCR was recovered from an adult with an advanced solid tumor such as melanoma, head and neck, liver or kidney cancer. CDR3 DNA sequence: TGCAGCGCCTGGACAGGGATCTACTCTGGAAACACCATATATTTT. Its protein product is CSAWTGIYSGNTIYF. The full variable domain, rest sourced from reference TRBV29-1 and TRBJ1-3, is SAVISQKPSRDICQRGTSLTIQCQVDSQVTMMFWYRQQPGQSLTLIATANQGSEATYESGFVIDKFPISRPNLTFSTLTVSNMSPEDSSIYLCSAWTGIYSGNTIYFGEGSWLTVV.